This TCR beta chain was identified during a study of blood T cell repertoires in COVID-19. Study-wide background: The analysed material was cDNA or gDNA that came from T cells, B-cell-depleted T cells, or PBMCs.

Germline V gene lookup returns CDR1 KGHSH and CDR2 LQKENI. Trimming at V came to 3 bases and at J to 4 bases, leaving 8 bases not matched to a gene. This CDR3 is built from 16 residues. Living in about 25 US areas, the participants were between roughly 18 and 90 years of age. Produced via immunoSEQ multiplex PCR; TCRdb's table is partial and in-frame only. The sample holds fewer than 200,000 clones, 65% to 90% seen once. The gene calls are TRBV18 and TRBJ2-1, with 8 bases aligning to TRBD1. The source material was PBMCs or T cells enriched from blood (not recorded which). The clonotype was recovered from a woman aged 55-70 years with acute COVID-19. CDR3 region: CASSPLRDRTYNEQFF. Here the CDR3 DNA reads TGTGCCAGCTCACCCCTCCGGGACAGGACTTACAATGAGCAGTTCTTC.